The present T cell receptor (beta chain) was sequenced within a study of T-cell reconstitution after alpha-beta-depleted transplantation in children. Study-wide results and limits: The main origin of T-cell counts and diversity one year after transplant was newly produced T cells.

Germline CDR1 and CDR2: SGHDT and YYEEEE. This CDR3 contains 15 residues. Trimming shortened V by 1 base and J by 2 bases, and 13 bases separated the two germline ends. The library targeted TCRbeta and was prepared with unique molecular identifiers. MiXCR, run by TCRdb on the PCR reads, gives a single entry per CDR3 protein. The table shows some 600,000 distinct CDR3 sequences, with 10% to 15% occurring only once. Regarding this clonotype: Its specificity is not known.

The sequence derives from a male patient aged 5 to 17 who had a stem cell transplant for acute myeloid leukemia, so the T cells may come from the graft donor. This chain links TRBV5-6 with TRBJ2-7; D not resolved. This specimen consisted of PBMCs, mostly from graft donor cells, obtained 360 days after TCRalphabeta/CD19-depleted stem cell transplant. In DNA, the CDR3 is TGTGCCAGCAGCTTGTTCCAGGATCATACCTACGAGCAGTACTTC. Protein: CASSLFQDHTYEQYF. The complete variable domain, with remaining parts taken from reference TRBV5-6 and TRBJ2-7, reads DAGVTQSPTHLIKTRGQQVTLRCSPKSGHDTVSWYQQALGQGPQFIFQYYEEEERQRGNFPDRFSGHQFPNYSSELNVNALLLGDSALYLCASSLFQDHTYEQYFGPGTRLTVT.